The 19 T cell receptor beta chains reported below all come from one sample, sequenced in a study of CD8+ T cells in alopecia areata. Sequencing relied on a cDNA template that was reverse transcribed from extracted RNA. Repertoires were generated with immunoSEQ multiplex PCR, while TCRdb's copy carries only in-frame clones and drops some. The table has some 200,000 clones, 50% to 60% seen once. The treatment is: oral pan-JAK inhibitor, 5-10 mg twice daily. The sample here was CD4+ T cells sorted from blood, taken at week 4, from a patient treated with tofacitinib. These receptor sequences come from a human donor with alopecia areata.

This chain joins TRBV5-4 and TRBJ2-3; D may match TRBD1 or TRBD2 (6 bases each). V lost 4 bases and J lost 6, with 21 bases in between. This CDR3 is built from 16 residues. Looked up from germline, CDR1 is SGHNT and CDR2 is YYREEE (reference sequence). The CDR3 coding sequence is TGTGCCAGCAGCGGGGGGCTTAGTAAGTCGGCGGATACGCAGTATTTT. Protein: CASSGGLSKSADTQYF.

With respect to this clone: The sample contains more than one DNA sequence encoding this CDR3. The rearrangement uses TRBV30 and TRBJ1-2; D is ambiguous. This CDR3 has 11 residues. Germline CDR1 is GTSNPN and CDR2 is SVGIG (reference sequence). V was cut by 0 bases and J by 8 bases, with 7 bases left in between. The CDR3: CAWSVLRGYTF. The CDR3 region has the DNA TGTGCCTGGAGTGTATTGAGGGGCTACACCTTC.

This chain joins TRBV27 and TRBJ2-5; 8 bases are shared with TRBD2. CDR1 and CDR2 (germline): MNHEY, SMNVEV (reference sequence). CDR3 length: 16 residues. The J segment lost 1 base and the V segment lost 11 bases, leaving 15 bases of the junction unmatched. In nucleotides, the CDR3 is TGTGCCTCCTCGCCTCGGGGGGGGTGGTCCCAAGAGACCCAGTACTTC. This translates into CASSPRGGWSQETQYF.

This chain links TRBV29-1 with TRBJ2-7; weak D call: TRBD1 (7 bases). Trimming pared 2 bases from V and 0 bases from J, leaving 11 bases between. This CDR3 has 14 amino acids. Germline CDR1 SQVTM, CDR2 ANQGSEA. The CDR3 is CSVEQGGSSYEQYF. The CDR3 DNA is TGCAGCGTTGAACAGGGGGGAAGCTCCTACGAGCAGTACTTC.

This clone was recorded a few times. The V call is TRBV6-6, the J call TRBJ1-1; TRBD1 aligns across 9 bases. Germline lookup yields CDR1 MNHNY and CDR2 SVGAGI (reference sequence). CDR3 length: 14 residues. V gave up 0 bases and J gave up 4 bases; unmatched junction bases: 0. As DNA, the CDR3 is TGTGCCAGCAGTTACTCGGACAGGGGCACTGAAGCTTTCTTT. It yields the protein CASSYSDRGTEAFF.

V gene TRBV5-1 combines with J gene TRBJ2-1; D unclear. This CDR3 region has 14 residues. V lost 5 bases to trimming and J lost 6 bases, with 15 bases between them. Germline V lookup: CDR1 SGHRS, CDR2 YFSETQ. The CDR3 loop reads CASSRTTTGNEQFF. CDR3 DNA: TGCGCCAGCAGTCGTACGACAACGGGCAATGAGCAGTTCTTC.

This clone showed up just a few times. The chain couples TRBV9 to TRBJ2-5; 7 nucleotides match TRBD2. The junction had 4 bases not matched to a gene; V was cut back by 0 bases and J by 2 bases. Germline V gives CDR1 SGDLS, CDR2 YYNGEE. The CDR3 is 15 amino acids. The CDR3 protein is CASSVAPSGQETQYF. The CDR3 nucleotides are TGTGCCAGCAGCGTAGCTCCTAGCGGTCAAGAGACCCAGTACTTC.

The chain joins TRBV29-1 to TRBJ1-2, with 8 bases identical to TRBD1. The CDR3 extends over 13 amino acids. The ends lost 4 bases at V and 4 bases at J; junction bases unmatched: 5. Germline assignment: CDR1 SQVTM and CDR2 ANQGSEA. CDR3 DNA: TGCAGCGTTGGGAGGACAGGGAGCTATGGCTACACCTTC. This encodes CSVGRTGSYGYTF.

The chain uses TRBV4-1 and TRBJ2-2; D is perhaps TRBD1 (6 bases). This CDR3 region has 14 residues. Germline V lookup: CDR1 MGHRA, CDR2 YSYEKL. Trimming cost V 3 bases and J 6 bases, with 11 bases left between them. DNA for the CDR3: TGCGCCAGCAGCCATTACAGGGTGGCCGGGGAGCTGTTTTTT. Protein product: CASSHYRVAGELFF.

V usage is TRBV2 and J usage is TRBJ1-5; the D is unclear. Trimming took 1 base from V and 9 from J, leaving 10 bases between them. CDR1 SNHLY and CDR2 FYNNEI come from the germline V gene. The CDR3 length is 13 residues. The CDR3 DNA follows: TGTGCCAGCAGTGAAGTGGCCCGGGGGCCCCAGCATTTT. It encodes CASSEVARGPQHF. Drawing the rest from reference TRBV2 and TRBJ1-5, the complete variable domain is EPEVTQTPSHQVTQMGQEVILRCVPISNHLYFYWYRQILGQKVEFLVSFYNNEISEKSEIFDDQFSVERPDGSNFTLKIRSTKLEDSAMYFCASSEVARGPQHFGDGTRLSIL.

The CDR3 DNA is TGTGCCAGCAGCGCCCAGACAGGGTCGAGGGAGCAGTACTTC. It is translated as CASSAQTGSREQYF. The chain uses TRBV9 and TRBJ2-7, with 7 bases fitting TRBD1. The CDR3 extends over 14 amino acids. With 3 bases clipped from V and 7 bases from J, the junction kept 10 bases outside the gene matches. Germline V CDR1 and CDR2: SGDLS, YYNGEE.

A note on this clone: One end of the junction is discordant with germline, which a read error may explain. The chain couples TRBV15 to TRBJ2-7, with D possibly being TRBD1 or TRBD2 (5 bases each). CDR3 length: 15 residues. Germline V lookup: CDR1 LNHNV, CDR2 YYDKDF (reference sequence). The CDR3 DNA follows: TGTGCCACCAGCAGAGTGGCAGGGAGCTCCTACGAGCAGCACTTC. Translated, it gives CATSRVAGSSYEQHF. Supplemented by reference TRBV15 and TRBJ2-7, the full variable domain reads DAMVIQNPRYQVTQFGKPVTLSCSQTLNHNVMYWYQQKSSQAPKLLFHYYDKDFNNEADTPDNFQSRRPNTSFCFLDIRSPGLGDTAMYLCATSRVAGSSYEQHFGPGTRLTVT.

This chain connects TRBV28 to TRBJ1-6; 8 positions agree with TRBD1. Germline V gives CDR1 MDHEN, CDR2 SYDVKM. V dropped 2 bases and J dropped 5; count of bases not matched to a gene: 2. The CDR3 runs to 15 residues. In DNA, the CDR3 is TGTGCCAGCAGTTTAGTGGGACAGGATAATTCACCCCTCCACTTT. It is translated as CASSLVGQDNSPLHF.

V gene TRBV29-1 combines with J gene TRBJ2-1; D ambiguous. Trimming took off 4 bases at V and 2 bases at J, with 6 bases between the two ends. The CDR3 has 12 residues. Germline CDR1 is SQVTM and CDR2 is ANQGSEA. This CDR3 reads CSVGDAYNEQFF. CDR3 nucleotides: TGCAGCGTTGGTGACGCCTACAATGAGCAGTTCTTC.

The rearrangement links TRBV5-1 to TRBJ2-5; a possible D gene is TRBD1 (6 bases). Germline V CDR1 and CDR2: SGHRS, YFSETQ. Trimming shortened V by 4 bases and J by 1 base, and 14 bases separated the two germline ends. The CDR3 is 15 residues long. Here the CDR3 reads CASSTDGQSQETQYF. Written as DNA, the CDR3 is TGCGCCAGCAGCACGGACGGACAGAGCCAAGAGACCCAGTACTTC.

The chain is built from TRBV29-1 and TRBJ2-4, with D perhaps TRBD2 (6 bases). This CDR3 has 15 amino acids. The V end lost 4 bases, the J end lost 1 base, and 14 bases lay between the germline ends. The germline V gene has CDR1 SQVTM and CDR2 ANQGSEA. The CDR3 sequence is CSVVRAREAKNIQYF. In nucleotides, the CDR3 is TGCAGCGTTGTCCGGGCCCGGGAGGCCAAAAACATTCAGTACTTC.

This clone was counted between two and nine times. The chain combines TRBV7-8 with TRBJ1-6; possibly TRBD1 for D (5 bases). Germline V lookup: CDR1 SGHVS, CDR2 FQNEAQ. V shed 2 bases and J shed 4 bases, with 15 bases lying between them. This CDR3 contains 17 residues. The DNA of the CDR3 is TGTGCCAGCAGCTTAAGGGCGGGGCGCAATTATAATTCACCCCTCCACTTT. Translated: CASSLRAGRNYNSPLHF.

The V call is TRBV11-2, the J call TRBJ1-1; unclear D gene. The V gene lost 4 bases and the J gene lost 4 bases, with 13 bases spanning the gap. The CDR3 runs 14 residues. Germline CDR1 and CDR2: SGHAT and FQNNGV. The CDR3 protein is CASSYDKRTTEAFF. The CDR3 nucleotides read TGTGCCAGCAGCTACGACAAGAGAACCACTGAAGCTTTCTTT.

For the CDR3, the DNA is TGTGCCTGGACAGGTGTACTCAATGAAGCTTTCTTT. Its translation: CAWTGVLNEAFF. The rearrangement uses TRBV30 and TRBJ1-1; the D is unclear. Trimming shortened V by 4 bases and J by 7 bases, and 13 bases separated the two germline ends. Germline V gene data show CDR1 as GTSNPN and CDR2 as SVGIG (reference sequence). This CDR3 spans 12 amino acids. The full variable domain, its missing parts supplied by reference TRBV30 and TRBJ1-1, is SQTIHQWPATLVQPVGSPLSLECTVEGTSNPNLYWYRQAAGRGLQLLFYSVGIGQISSEVPQNLSASRPQDRQFILSSKKLLLSDSGFYLCAWTGVLNEAFFGQGTRLTVV.